Below, 24 T cell receptor beta chains from the same sample are listed, as sequenced in a study of T cells in Graves' hyperthyroidism and ophthalmopathy. The TCR beta CDR3 regions underwent amplification using RNA transcripts as the source. The HTBI set primed first-round TCR CDR3 RT-PCR. TCRdb re-derived calls from the multiplex PCR reads in MiXCR, one entry per CDR3 protein. The sample lists more than 500,000 distinct CDR3 sequences; roughly 14% were seen once. The sample taken for sequencing was blood. These receptors all stem from a woman aged 40 to 55 with Graves' ophthalmopathy.

The genes are TRBV12-3 or TRBV12-4 and TRBJ1-2, with unresolved D. Trimming shortened V by 5 bases and J by 6 bases, and 16 bases separated the two germline ends. The CDR3 is 14 residues long. The CDR3 DNA reads TGTGCCAGCAGTACGAAAGGGTCTGGAGATGGCTACACCTTC. Amino acid sequence: CASSTKGSGDGYTF.

V gene TRBV6-1 combines with J gene TRBJ1-5, with D tentatively TRBD1 (6 bases). The CDR3 contains 13 residues. The ends were cut back, 9 bases at V and 6 bases at J, with 15 bases in the middle. Germline V CDR1 and CDR2: MNHNS, SASEGT. CDR3 amino acids: CARGGGVGQPQHF. For the CDR3, the DNA is TGTGCCAGGGGGGGCGGCGTAGGTCAGCCCCAGCATTTT.

The V gene is TRBV9, the J gene TRBJ1-5, with TRBD1 as a possible D gene (5 bases). V lost 3 bases, J lost 4 bases, and 8 bases lay in between. CDR1 is SGDLS and CDR2 is YYNGEE in the germline V gene. The length of the CDR3 is 13 residues. This CDR3 reads CASSGGTNQPQHF. Written as DNA, the CDR3 is TGTGCCAGCAGCGGTGGGACTAATCAGCCCCAGCATTTT.

This clonotype was seen at least ten times. The chain employs TRBV29-1 and TRBJ1-1; D ambiguous. This CDR3 has 14 residues. Trimming shortened V by 3 bases and J by 0 bases, and 11 bases separated the two germline ends. Looked up from germline, CDR1 is SQVTM and CDR2 is ANQGSEA. CDR3 region: CSVDGRVMNTEAFF. The CDR3 DNA follows: TGCAGCGTTGACGGAAGGGTGATGAACACTGAAGCTTTCTTT.

The chain uses TRBV13 and TRBJ2-7; 9 bases map to TRBD1. CDR1 is PRHDT and CDR2 is FYEKMQ in the germline V gene (reference sequence). After removal of 5 bases from V and 5 bases from J, the junction contained 16 bases not matched to a gene. This CDR3 region has 17 residues. CDR3 amino acids: CASSVGTGTVEEDEQYF. The CDR3 DNA follows: TGTGCCAGCAGCGTCGGGACAGGGACTGTGGAGGAAGACGAGCAGTACTTC.

Here the CDR3 reads CASSFGRVNTEAFF. The CDR3 DNA is TGTGCCAGCAGCTTTGGACGGGTGAACACTGAAGCTTTCTTT. The chain combines TRBV5-5 with TRBJ1-1; no clear D. Germline V gene data show CDR1 as SGHKS and CDR2 as YYEKEE (reference sequence). The V gene lost 2 bases and the J gene lost 0 bases, with 8 bases spanning the gap. The CDR3 has 14 amino acids. Full variable domain (remainder filled in from reference TRBV5-5 and TRBJ1-1): DAGVTQSPTHLIKTRGQQVTLRCSPISGHKSVSWYQQVLGQGPQFIFQYYEKEERGRGNFPDRFSARQFPNYSSELNVNALLLGDSALYLCASSFGRVNTEAFFGQGTRLTVV.

The sample holds many counts of this clonotype. This chain links TRBV11-2 with TRBJ1-2; D gene uncertain. V was clipped by 8 bases and J by 4 bases, with 14 bases between them. The CDR3 sequence is 13 residues long. Germline-derived CDR1 and CDR2 are SGHAT and FQNNGV. The DNA of the CDR3 is TGTGCCAGCGGTCCGCTACGTAGCTATGGCTACACCTTC. Its translation: CASGPLRSYGYTF.

There are many counts of this clonotype. The chain is built from TRBV20-1 and TRBJ2-5; 8 bases match TRBD1. The germline CDR1 and CDR2 sequences are DFQATT and SNEGSKA (reference sequence). After removal of 4 bases from V and 4 bases from J, the junction contained 2 bases not matched to a gene. There are 12 residues in the CDR3. CDR3 region: CSAITGGETQYF. In DNA, the CDR3 is TGCAGTGCTATTACAGGGGGAGAGACCCAGTACTTC.

Ten or more counts support this clonotype. The CDR3 DNA reads as TGTGCCACCAGTGACCCCGTAGCGGGAGAGACCCAGTACTTC. It specifies CATSDPVAGETQYF. The V gene is TRBV24-1, the J gene TRBJ2-5, with 7 bases that match TRBD2. The CDR3 is made up of 14 amino acids. Germline CDR1 KGHDR, CDR2 SFDVKD. After removal of 4 bases from V and 4 bases from J, the junction contained 5 bases not matched to a gene.

The sample holds many counts of this clonotype. The rearrangement uses TRBV5-5 and TRBJ2-7; D unclear. The V gene's germline CDR1 is SGHKS and CDR2 YYEKEE (reference sequence). The V end was cut by 5 bases, the J end by 0 bases, with 15 bases between. CDR3 length: 15 residues. The DNA of the CDR3 is TGTGCCAGCAGTCCGATGGTCCGCGACTCCTACGAGCAGTACTTC. Translation gives CASSPMVRDSYEQYF.

This chain uses TRBV7-9 with TRBJ2-3; tentative D call: TRBD1 (6 bases). Germline loops: CDR1 SEHNR, CDR2 FQNEAQ (reference sequence). The V end lost 4 bases, the J end lost 2 bases, and 10 bases lay between the germline ends. This CDR3 region has 14 residues. The CDR3 sequence: CASSSGQYTDTQYF. The DNA for the CDR3 is TGTGCCAGCAGCTCAGGACAGTACACAGATACGCAGTATTTT.

This clonotype was counted between two and nine times. The rearrangement links TRBV24-1 to TRBJ2-5; D uncertain. The V end was cut by 2 bases, the J end by 4 bases, with 4 bases between. The CDR3 consists of 12 residues. Germline CDR1 is KGHDR and CDR2 is SFDVKD. As DNA, the CDR3 is TGTGCCACCAGTGATTACAGAGAGACCCAGTACTTC. This translates into CATSDYRETQYF.

The sample holds many counts of this clonotype. The J gene is TRBJ1-2, the V gene TRBV6-1; D not certain. The CDR3 runs 14 residues. Trimming left V 1 base short and J 5 bases short, with 11 bases between. CDR1 is MNHNS, CDR2 SASEGT, per germline. This CDR3 reads CASSEGKSVYGYTF. CDR3 in DNA: TGTGCCAGCAGTGAAGGGAAATCGGTTTATGGCTACACCTTC.

This clonotype has a count of ten or more. This sequence may be a read error, since a much larger clone differs from it by one base. The CDR3: CASSYSGADGQYF. DNA of the CDR3: TGTGCCAGCAGTTACTCAGGGGCCGACGGGCAGTACTTC. The rearrangement links TRBV6-5 to TRBJ2-7; tentative D call: TRBD1 (5 bases). Trimming pared 0 bases from V and 9 bases from J, leaving 12 bases between. Germline CDR1 MNHEY, CDR2 SVGAGI. The CDR3 is 13 amino acids.

This clonotype was seen ten or more times. The rearrangement joins TRBV7-8 to TRBJ2-5, with 11 bases matching TRBD2. The germline gives CDR1 SGHVS, CDR2 FQNEAQ. The V and J ends lost 4 bases and 5 bases, in that order; junction bases with no gene match: 18. There are 19 residues in the CDR3. CDR3 sequence reads: CASSSAIMLAGGFGETQYF. The CDR3 DNA is TGTGCCAGCAGCTCCGCAATTATGCTAGCGGGAGGTTTTGGTGAGACCCAGTACTTC.

This clonotype was seen at least ten times. The rearrangement joins TRBV19 to TRBJ1-1; 8 nucleotides agree with TRBD1. V was pared by 7 bases and J by 0 bases, with 4 bases of the junction left unmatched. Germline V CDR1 and CDR2: LNHDA, SQIVND (reference sequence). The CDR3 runs 14 residues. The CDR3 bases are TGTGCCAGTACTGACAGGGGCATGAACACTGAAGCTTTCTTT. This encodes CASTDRGMNTEAFF.

This clonotype has ten or more counts. The chain carries TRBV19 and TRBJ1-5, with D unresolved. The CDR3 contains 16 residues. Germline V CDR1 and CDR2: LNHDA, SQIVND (reference sequence). V was cut by 4 bases and J by 2 bases, with 15 bases left in between. This chain's CDR3 is CASSTRYLGGNQPQHF. The CDR3 nucleotides read TGTGCCAGTAGTACTCGTTACCTTGGCGGCAATCAGCCCCAGCATTTT.

This clonotype was found many times. V is TRBV18 and J is TRBJ1-2, with TRBD1 as a possible D gene (5 bases). Trimming removed 3 bases from V and 6 bases from J, with 17 bases in between. This CDR3 has 15 residues. CDR1 is KGHSH, CDR2 LQKENI, per germline. CDR3 nucleotide sequence: TGTGCCAGCTCACCTGGCGAGGGGATCGAGAATGGCTACACCTTC. Translating gives CASSPGEGIENGYTF.

V is TRBV29-1 and J is TRBJ2-7; a weak D match, TRBD2 (6 bases). V lost 5 bases and J lost 7, with 12 bases in between. The CDR3 consists of 11 residues. Germline V gene lookup returns CDR1 SQVTM and CDR2 ANQGSEA. CDR3: CSVFDGGEQYF. For the CDR3, the DNA is TGCAGCGTTTTTGATGGGGGGGAGCAGTACTTC.

The CDR3 is CASSQRLHYEQYF. Here the CDR3 DNA reads TGCGCCAGCAGCCAAAGGCTTCACTACGAGCAGTACTTC. The V gene is TRBV4-3, the J gene TRBJ2-7; D gene uncertain. V was trimmed by 2 bases and J by 3 bases, leaving 8 bases between them. CDR3 length equals 13 residues. Germline V gene data show CDR1 as LGHNA and CDR2 as YSLEER.

At least ten counts were recorded for this clonotype. The chain is built from TRBV12-3 or TRBV12-4 and TRBJ2-7; D not resolved. V was cut by 3 bases and J by 5 bases, with 11 bases left in between. There are 13 residues in the CDR3. CDR3 loop: CASSFRPDHEQYF. The CDR3 nucleotides are TGTGCCAGCAGTTTTAGACCCGACCACGAGCAGTACTTC.

In its sample, this clonotype was seen many times. The V and J genes are TRBV28 and TRBJ1-1; the D is unclear. This CDR3 spans 16 amino acids. Germline loops: CDR1 MDHEN, CDR2 SYDVKM. The germline V and J ends were trimmed by 6 bases and 0 bases, with 17 bases remaining between them. The CDR3 reads CASSSPGQRLNTEAFF. CDR3 nucleotide sequence: TGTGCCAGCAGCTCCCCCGGGCAGCGACTGAACACTGAAGCTTTCTTT. Full variable domain (remainder filled in from reference TRBV28 and TRBJ1-1): DVKVTQSSRYLVKRTGEKVFLECVQDMDHENMFWYRQDPGLGLRLIYFSYDVKMKEKGDIPEGYSVSREKKERFSLILESASTNQTSMYLCASSSPGQRLNTEAFFGQGTRLTVV.

This clonotype was recorded at least ten times. The chain joins TRBV12-3 or TRBV12-4 to TRBJ1-1, with D tentatively TRBD1 (6 bases). This CDR3 is 17 amino acids long. The V and J ends lost 3 bases and 4 bases respectively, with 21 bases between them. Written as DNA, the CDR3 is TGTGCCAGCAGTTTCCCGACCGGACAGTCTCCCGTCACTGAAGCTTTCTTT. It translates to CASSFPTGQSPVTEAFF.

This clonotype was seen at least ten times. The chain combines TRBV7-2 with TRBJ2-7; D gene ambiguous. Deletions cut 0 bases from V and 5 bases from J, with 8 bases between. Germline loops: CDR1 SGHTA, CDR2 FQGNSA. The CDR3 spans 13 residues. In DNA form, the CDR3 reads TGTGCCAGCAGCTTAGCAGGGCCACACGAGCAGTACTTC. Translating gives CASSLAGPHEQYF.